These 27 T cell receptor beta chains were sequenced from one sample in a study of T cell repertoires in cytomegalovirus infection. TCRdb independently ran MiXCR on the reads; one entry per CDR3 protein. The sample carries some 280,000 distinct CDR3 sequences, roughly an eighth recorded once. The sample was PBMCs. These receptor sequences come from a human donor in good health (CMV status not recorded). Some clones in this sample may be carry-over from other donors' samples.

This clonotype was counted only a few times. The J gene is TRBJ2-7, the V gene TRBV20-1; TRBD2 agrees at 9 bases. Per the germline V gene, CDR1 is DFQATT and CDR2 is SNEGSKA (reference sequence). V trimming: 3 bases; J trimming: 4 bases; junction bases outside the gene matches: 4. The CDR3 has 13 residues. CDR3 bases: TGCAGTGCTAGGGGCGGGAGGGCGTACGAGCAGTACTTC. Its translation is CSARGGRAYEQYF.

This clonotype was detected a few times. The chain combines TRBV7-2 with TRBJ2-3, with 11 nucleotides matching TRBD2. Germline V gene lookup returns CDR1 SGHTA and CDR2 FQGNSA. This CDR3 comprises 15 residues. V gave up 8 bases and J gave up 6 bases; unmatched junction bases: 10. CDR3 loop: CASGWTSGRRDTQYF. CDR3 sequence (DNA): TGTGCCAGCGGCTGGACTAGCGGGCGAAGGGATACGCAGTATTTT.

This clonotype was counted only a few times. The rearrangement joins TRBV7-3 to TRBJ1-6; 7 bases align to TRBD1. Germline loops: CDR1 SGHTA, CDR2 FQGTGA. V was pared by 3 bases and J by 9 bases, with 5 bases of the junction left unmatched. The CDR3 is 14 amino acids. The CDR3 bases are TGTGCCAGCAGCTTCCTGCCAGGGGGTTCACCCCTCCACTTT. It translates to CASSFLPGGSPLHF.

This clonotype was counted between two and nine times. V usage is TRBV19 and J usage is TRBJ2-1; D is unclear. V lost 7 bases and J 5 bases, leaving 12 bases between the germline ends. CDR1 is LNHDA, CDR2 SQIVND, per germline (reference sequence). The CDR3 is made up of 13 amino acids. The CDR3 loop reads CASMSLDDNEQFF. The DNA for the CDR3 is TGTGCCAGTATGAGCTTGGATGACAATGAGCAGTTCTTC. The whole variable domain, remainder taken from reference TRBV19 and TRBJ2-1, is DGGITQSPKYLFRKEGQNVTLSCEQNLNHDAMYWYRQDPGQGLRLIYYSQIVNDFQKGDIAEGYSVSREKKESFPLTVTSAQKNPTAFYLCASMSLDDNEQFFGPGTRLTVL.

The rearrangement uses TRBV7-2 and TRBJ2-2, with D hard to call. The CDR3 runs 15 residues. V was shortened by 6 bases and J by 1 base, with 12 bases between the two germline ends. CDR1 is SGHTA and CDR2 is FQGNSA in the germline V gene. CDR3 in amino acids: CASSPLAKNTGELFF. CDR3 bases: TGTGCCAGCAGTCCCTTGGCCAAGAACACCGGGGAGCTGTTTTTT.

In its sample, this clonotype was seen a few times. The CDR3 region is CASSADTVNQPQHF. Written as DNA, the CDR3 is TGTGCCAGCAGCGCGGACACGGTCAATCAGCCCCAGCATTTT. This chain connects TRBV7-6 to TRBJ1-5; TRBD1 might be the D (5 bases). V was pared by 5 bases and J by 3 bases, with 11 bases between. The CDR3 loop spans 14 amino acids. In germline, CDR1 is SGHVS, CDR2 FNYEAQ.

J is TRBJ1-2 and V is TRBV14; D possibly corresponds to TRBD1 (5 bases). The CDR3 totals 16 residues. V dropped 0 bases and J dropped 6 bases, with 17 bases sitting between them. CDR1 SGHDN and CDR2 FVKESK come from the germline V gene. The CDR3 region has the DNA TGTGCCAGCAGCCAAGATCTGGGGGGAGGAGCGGATGGCTACACCTTC. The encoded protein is CASSQDLGGGADGYTF.

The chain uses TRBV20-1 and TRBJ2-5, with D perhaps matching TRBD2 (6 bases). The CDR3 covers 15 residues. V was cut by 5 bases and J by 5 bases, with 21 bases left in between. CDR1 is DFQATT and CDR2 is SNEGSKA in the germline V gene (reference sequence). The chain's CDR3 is CSAQRLSGGLETQYF. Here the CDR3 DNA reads TGCAGTGCTCAGCGGTTGTCAGGAGGGTTGGAGACCCAGTACTTC.

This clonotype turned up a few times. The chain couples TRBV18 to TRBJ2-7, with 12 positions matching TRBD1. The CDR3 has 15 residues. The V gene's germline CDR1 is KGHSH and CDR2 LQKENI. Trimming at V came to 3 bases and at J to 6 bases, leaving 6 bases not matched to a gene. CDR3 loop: CASSPGTGGSGEQYF. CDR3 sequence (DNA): TGTGCCAGCTCACCGGGGACAGGGGGCTCCGGCGAGCAGTACTTC.

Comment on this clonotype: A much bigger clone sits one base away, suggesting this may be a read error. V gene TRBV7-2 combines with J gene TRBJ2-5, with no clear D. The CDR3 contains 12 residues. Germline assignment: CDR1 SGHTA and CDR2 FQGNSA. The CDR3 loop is CDSSLEELTQYF. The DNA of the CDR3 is TGTGACAGCAGCTTAGAGGAGTTGACCCAGTACTTC. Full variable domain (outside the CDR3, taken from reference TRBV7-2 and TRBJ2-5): GAGVSQSPSNKVTEKGKDVELRCDPISGHTALYWYRQSLGQGLEFLIYFQGNSAPDKSGLPSDRFSAERTGGSVSTLTIQRTQQEDSAVYLCDSSLEELTQYFGPGTRLLVL.

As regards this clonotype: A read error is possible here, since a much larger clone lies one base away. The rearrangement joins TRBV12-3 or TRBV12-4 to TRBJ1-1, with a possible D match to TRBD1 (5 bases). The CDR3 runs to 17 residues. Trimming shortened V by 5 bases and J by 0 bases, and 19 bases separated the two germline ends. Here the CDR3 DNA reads TGTGCCAGCAGTCCCAGGGAGAGGGGTGCTATGAACACTGAAGCTTTCTTT. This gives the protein CASSPRERGAMNTEAFF.

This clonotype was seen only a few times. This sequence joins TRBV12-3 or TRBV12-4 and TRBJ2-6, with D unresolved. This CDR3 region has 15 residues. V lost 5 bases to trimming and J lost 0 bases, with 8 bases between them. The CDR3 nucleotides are TGTGCCAGCAGTCTAGGAATCTCTGGGGCCAACGTCCTGACTTTC. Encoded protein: CASSLGISGANVLTF.

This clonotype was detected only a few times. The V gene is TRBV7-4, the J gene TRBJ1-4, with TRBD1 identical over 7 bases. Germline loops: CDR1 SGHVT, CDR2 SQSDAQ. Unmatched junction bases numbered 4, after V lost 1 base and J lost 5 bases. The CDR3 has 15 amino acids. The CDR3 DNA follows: TGTGCCAGCAGCTTAGTGACAGGGCAAAATGAAAAACTGTTTTTT. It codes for CASSLVTGQNEKLFF.

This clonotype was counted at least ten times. The CDR3 nucleotides read TGTGCCATCAGTGCGACCCCGGGACTACGCCCATATACGCAGTATTTT. Its protein product is CAISATPGLRPYTQYF. The V and J genes are TRBV10-3 and TRBJ2-3, with TRBD2 matching 7 bases. The V segment lost 4 bases and the J segment 7 bases; nucleotides outside the gene matches: 14. The CDR3 runs 16 residues. CDR1 is ENHRY and CDR2 is SYGVKD in the germline V gene.

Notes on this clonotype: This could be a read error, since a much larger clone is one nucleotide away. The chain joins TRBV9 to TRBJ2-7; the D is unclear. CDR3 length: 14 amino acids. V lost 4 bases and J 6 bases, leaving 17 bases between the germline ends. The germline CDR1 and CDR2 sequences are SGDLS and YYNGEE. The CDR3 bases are TGTGCCAGCAGCCCAAACCCCCCTCCCCCCGAGCAGTACTTC. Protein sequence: CASSPNPPPPEQYF.

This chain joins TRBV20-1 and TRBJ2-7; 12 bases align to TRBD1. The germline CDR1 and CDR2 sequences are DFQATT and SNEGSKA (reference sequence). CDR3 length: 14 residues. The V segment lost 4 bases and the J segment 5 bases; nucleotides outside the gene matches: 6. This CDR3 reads CSAISGTGGNEQYF. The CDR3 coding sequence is TGCAGTGCTATCTCTGGGACAGGGGGCAACGAGCAGTACTTC.

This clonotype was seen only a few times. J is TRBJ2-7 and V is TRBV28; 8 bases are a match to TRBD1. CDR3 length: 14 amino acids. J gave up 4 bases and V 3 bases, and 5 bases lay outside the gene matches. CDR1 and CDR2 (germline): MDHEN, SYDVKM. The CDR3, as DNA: TGTGCCAGCAGTTTGCAGGGGGCGCCATACGAGCAGTACTTC. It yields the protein CASSLQGAPYEQYF.

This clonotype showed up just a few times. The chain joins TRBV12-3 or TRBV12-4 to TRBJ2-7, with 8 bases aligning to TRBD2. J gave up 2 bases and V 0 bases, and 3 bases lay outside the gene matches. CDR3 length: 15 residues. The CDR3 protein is CASSLARGETYEQYF. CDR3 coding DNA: TGTGCCAGCAGTTTAGCGCGGGGGGAAACCTACGAGCAGTACTTC.

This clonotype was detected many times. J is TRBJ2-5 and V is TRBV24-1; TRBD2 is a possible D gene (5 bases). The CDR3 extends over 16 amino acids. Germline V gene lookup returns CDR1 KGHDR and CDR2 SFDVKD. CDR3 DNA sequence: TGTGCGACCCCTCGTCCTCCCTTGGACTGCCAAGAGACCCAGTACTTC. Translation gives CATPRPPLDCQETQYF.

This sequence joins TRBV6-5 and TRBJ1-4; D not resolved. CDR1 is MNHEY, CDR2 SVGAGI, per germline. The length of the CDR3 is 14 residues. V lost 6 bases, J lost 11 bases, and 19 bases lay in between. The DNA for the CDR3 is TGTGCCAGCAGCCTTCGGACCTTGCCCCTTAAACTGTTTTTT. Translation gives CASSLRTLPLKLFF.

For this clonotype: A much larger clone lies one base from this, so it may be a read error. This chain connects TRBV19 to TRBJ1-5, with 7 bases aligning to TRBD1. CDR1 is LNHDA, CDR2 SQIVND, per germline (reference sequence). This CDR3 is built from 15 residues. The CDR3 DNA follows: TGTGCCAGTAGAATAGGACAGGCTAGCAATCAGCCCCAGCATTTT. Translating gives CASRIGQASNQPQHF.

CDR3 coding DNA: TGTGCCATCAGTGGGACAGGGACCACTGAAGCTTTCTTT. Translation gives CAISGTGTTEAFF. V and J are TRBV10-3 and TRBJ1-1, with TRBD1 matching over 8 bases. V trimming: 4 bases; J trimming: 4 bases; junction bases outside the gene matches: 2. There are 13 residues in the CDR3. CDR1 and CDR2 (germline): ENHRY, SYGVKD.

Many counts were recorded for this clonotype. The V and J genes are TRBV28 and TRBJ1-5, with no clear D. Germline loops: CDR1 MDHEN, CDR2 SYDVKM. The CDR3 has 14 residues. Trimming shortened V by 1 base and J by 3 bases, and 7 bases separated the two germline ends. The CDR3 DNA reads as TGTGCCAGCAGTTTATCCTATGACAATCAGCCCCAGCATTTT. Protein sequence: CASSLSYDNQPQHF.

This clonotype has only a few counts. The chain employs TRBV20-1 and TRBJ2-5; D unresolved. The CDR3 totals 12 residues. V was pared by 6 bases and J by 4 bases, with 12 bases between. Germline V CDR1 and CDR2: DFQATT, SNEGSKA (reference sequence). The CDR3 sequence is CSAIFNAETQYF. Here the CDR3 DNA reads TGCAGTGCGATATTCAATGCAGAGACCCAGTACTTC.

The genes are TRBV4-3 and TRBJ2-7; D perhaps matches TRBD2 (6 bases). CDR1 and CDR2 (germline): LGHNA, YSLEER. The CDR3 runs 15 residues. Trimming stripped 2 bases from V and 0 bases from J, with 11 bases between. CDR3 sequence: CASSQTRGSSYEQYF. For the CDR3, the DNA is TGCGCCAGCAGCCAAACCCGGGGGAGCTCCTACGAGCAGTACTTC.

The chain's CDR3 is CSAFTTSGQGTDTQYF. The CDR3 DNA follows: TGCAGTGCCTTCACCACTAGCGGCCAGGGCACAGATACGCAGTATTTT. This chain links TRBV20-1 with TRBJ2-3; 8 bases map to TRBD2. V shed 6 bases, J shed 1 base, and the junction held 12 bases outside the gene matches. Germline CDR1 DFQATT, CDR2 SNEGSKA (reference sequence). This CDR3 contains 16 residues.

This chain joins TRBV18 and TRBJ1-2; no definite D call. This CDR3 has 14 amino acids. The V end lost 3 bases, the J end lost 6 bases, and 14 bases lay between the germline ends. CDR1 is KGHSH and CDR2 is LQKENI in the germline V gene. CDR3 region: CASSPPDRGDGYTF. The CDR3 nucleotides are TGTGCCAGCTCACCGCCCGATCGGGGAGATGGCTACACCTTC.